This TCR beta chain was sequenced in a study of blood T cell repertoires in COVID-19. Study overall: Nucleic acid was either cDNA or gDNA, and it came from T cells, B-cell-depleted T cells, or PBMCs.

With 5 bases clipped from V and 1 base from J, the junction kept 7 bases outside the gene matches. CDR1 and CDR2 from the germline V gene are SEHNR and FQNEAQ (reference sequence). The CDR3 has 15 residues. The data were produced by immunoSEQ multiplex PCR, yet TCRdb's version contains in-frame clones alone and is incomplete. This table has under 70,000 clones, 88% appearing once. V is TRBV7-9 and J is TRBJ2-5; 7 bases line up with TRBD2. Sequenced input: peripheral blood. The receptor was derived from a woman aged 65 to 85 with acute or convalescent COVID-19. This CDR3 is CASSERAGPQETQYF. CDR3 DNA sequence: TGTGCCAGCAGCGAGAGAGCGGGACCCCAAGAGACCCAGTACTTC. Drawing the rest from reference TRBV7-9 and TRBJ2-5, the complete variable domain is DTGVSQNPRHKITKRGQNVTFRCDPISEHNRLYWYRQTLGQGPEFLTYFQNEAQLEKSRLLSDRFSAERPKGSFSTLEIQRTEQGDSAMYLCASSERAGPQETQYFGPGTRLLVL.